Below are 5 T cell receptor beta chains sequenced from a single sample in a study of cytomegalovirus exposure and HLA in healthy donors. The study ran its PCR with 60 Vbeta and 13 Jbeta primers. The assay was immunoSEQ multiplex PCR, and TCRdb's table has in-frame clones only and misses some. The sample consists of 150,000 to 200,000 clones, roughly 87% of them appearing once. Input material: PBMCs. These receptors were taken from a girl under two years old in good health and CMV-seronegative.

This clone was found once. The chain recombines TRBV11-1 with TRBJ1-1; tentatively, D is TRBD1 (6 bases). CDR1 and CDR2 from the germline V gene are SGHAT and FQDESV (reference sequence). The V gene lost 2 bases and the J gene lost 4 bases, with 20 bases spanning the gap. The CDR3 has 17 residues. CDR3 residues: CASSLPASTGKGTEAFF. The DNA of the CDR3 is TGTGCCAGCAGCTTACCGGCATCCACAGGGAAGGGCACTGAAGCTTTCTTT.

The V call is TRBV5-1, the J call TRBJ1-4; tentative D call: TRBD1 (6 bases). Trimming cost V 3 bases and J 1 base, with 10 bases left between them. CDR1 and CDR2 from the germline V gene are SGHRS and YFSETQ. The CDR3 runs 15 residues. This chain's CDR3 is CASSSGQLTNEKLFF. CDR3 nucleotide sequence: TGCGCCAGCAGCTCAGGACAGCTAACTAATGAAAAACTGTTTTTT.

The rearrangement links TRBV10-3 to TRBJ2-3; TRBD2 aligns across 12 bases. The CDR3 is 15 amino acids. Per the germline V gene, CDR1 is ENHRY and CDR2 is SYGVKD. Losses at the gene ends were 11 bases for V and 0 bases for J; bases not matched to a gene: 6. CDR3 DNA: TGTGCCCTCGCCACTAGCGGGGGGAGCACAGATACGCAGTATTTT. It translates to CALATSGGSTDTQYF.

The chain couples TRBV4-1 to TRBJ2-1; TRBD2 matches 7 bases. Germline CDR1 and CDR2: MGHRA and YSYEKL. V was clipped by 2 bases and J by 0 bases; unmatched bases: 7. The CDR3 extends over 17 amino acids. The CDR3 loop reads CASSQMGGSNSYNEQFF. The CDR3, as DNA: TGCGCCAGCAGCCAAATGGGCGGGAGTAACTCCTACAATGAGCAGTTCTTC.

The chain employs TRBV4-1 and TRBJ2-1; 12 bases match TRBD2. V was pared by 1 base and J by 0 bases, with 4 bases of the junction left unmatched. Germline-derived CDR1 and CDR2 are MGHRA and YSYEKL. This CDR3 comprises 18 residues. CDR3 sequence reads: CASSQGTSGASSYNEQFF. In nucleotides, the CDR3 is TGCGCCAGCAGCCAAGGGACTAGCGGGGCCAGCTCCTACAATGAGCAGTTCTTC.